The rows below give T cell receptor beta chains drawn from one sample of a study of blood T cell repertoires in COVID-19. Some clones are missing from TCRdb's copy, which holds only in-frame ones; the method was immunoSEQ multiplex PCR. This table has some 150,000 clones, 80% to 85% appearing once. The sample comprised peripheral blood. These receptors all stem from a woman aged 60-75 years with active or convalescent COVID-19. Both conserved end residues are part of each CDR3. D genes are given only for firm matches. Clone size is shown for a subset of rows, as once, few, many or a class of expanded clone.

d_gene: TRBD1; j_gene: TRBJ1-5; v_gene: TRBV10-2; abundance: .; CDR3aa: CASSVDRADQPQHF; CDR3nt: TGCGCCAGCAGTGTGGACAGGGCCGATCAGCCCCAGCATTTT
d_gene: .; j_gene: TRBJ1-2; v_gene: TRBV18; abundance: .; CDR3aa: CASSPTSRGRVYGYTF; CDR3nt: TGTGCCAGCTCACCAACGTCCAGGGGCAGGGTGTATGGCTACACCTTC
d_gene: .; j_gene: TRBJ2-5; v_gene: TRBV11-2; abundance: .; CDR3aa: CASSLTPEKQETQYF; CDR3nt: TGTGCCAGCAGCCTGACACCCGAAAAACAAGAGACCCAGTACTTC
d_gene: TRBD1; j_gene: TRBJ1-5; v_gene: TRBV4-1; abundance: .; CDR3aa: CASSFGQDNQPQHF; CDR3nt: TGCGCCAGCAGCTTTGGACAGGACAATCAGCCCCAGCATTTT
d_gene: .; j_gene: TRBJ1-3; v_gene: TRBV7-7; abundance: .; CDR3aa: CASSADRGHRSGNTIYF; CDR3nt: TGTGCTAGCAGCGCCGACCGGGGACACCGCTCTGGAAACACCATATATTTT
d_gene: TRBD1; j_gene: TRBJ2-5; v_gene: TRBV6-2/TRBV6-3; abundance: once; CDR3aa: CASSGQGALGETQYF; CDR3nt: TGTGCCAGCAGTGGACAGGGGGCGCTGGGAGAGACCCAGTACTTC
d_gene: .; j_gene: TRBJ2-3; v_gene: TRBV7-2; abundance: .; CDR3aa: CASSLGGGGRNTQYF; CDR3nt: TGTGCCAGCAGCTTAGGAGGCGGGGGCCGGAATACGCAGTATTTT
d_gene: .; j_gene: TRBJ2-1; v_gene: TRBV6-5; abundance: .; CDR3aa: CASSYTGFNEQFF; CDR3nt: TGTGCCAGCAGTTACACAGGGTTTAATGAGCAGTTCTTC
d_gene: TRBD1; j_gene: TRBJ2-1; v_gene: TRBV15; abundance: .; CDR3aa: CATSRVMRTGCLNEQFF; CDR3nt: TGTGCCACCAGCAGAGTAATGAGGACAGGGTGTCTAAATGAGCAGTTCTTC
d_gene: .; j_gene: TRBJ2-2; v_gene: TRBV5-6; abundance: .; CDR3aa: CASSLLEKNTGELFF; CDR3nt: TGTGCCAGCAGCTTGTTGGAGAAAAACACCGGGGAGCTGTTTTTT
d_gene: TRBD1; j_gene: TRBJ1-2; v_gene: TRBV11-2; abundance: .; CDR3aa: CASSPSGGQGARNYGYTF; CDR3nt: TGTGCCAGCAGCCCCAGCGGGGGACAGGGGGCGCGTAACTATGGCTACACCTTC
d_gene: .; j_gene: TRBJ1-1; v_gene: TRBV7-9; abundance: .; CDR3aa: CASSSAGAGPNTEAFF; CDR3nt: TGTGCCAGCAGCTCTGCAGGGGCAGGGCCGAACACTGAAGCTTTCTTT
d_gene: .; j_gene: TRBJ1-2; v_gene: TRBV28; abundance: .; CDR3aa: CASSNTPYGYTF; CDR3nt: TGTGCCAGCAGTAATACCCCCTACGGCTACACCTTC
d_gene: .; j_gene: TRBJ2-1; v_gene: TRBV11-3; abundance: .; CDR3aa: CASSVDRHNEQFF; CDR3nt: TGTGCCAGCAGCGTCGACAGGCACAATGAGCAGTTCTTC
d_gene: TRBD1; j_gene: TRBJ2-5; v_gene: TRBV6-2/TRBV6-3; abundance: .; CDR3aa: CASSRTGENGETQYF; CDR3nt: TGTGCCAGCAGTAGGACAGGGGAGAACGGGGAGACCCAGTACTTC
d_gene: .; j_gene: TRBJ2-6; v_gene: TRBV2; abundance: .; CDR3aa: CASSEQVSGANVLTF; CDR3nt: TGTGCCAGCAGTGAACAGGTCTCTGGGGCCAACGTCCTGACTTTC
d_gene: TRBD1; j_gene: TRBJ1-2; v_gene: TRBV28; abundance: .; CDR3aa: CASSATGEGGYTF; CDR3nt: TGTGCCAGCAGTGCAACAGGGGAAGGAGGCTACACCTTC
d_gene: .; j_gene: TRBJ2-6; v_gene: TRBV4-2; abundance: .; CDR3aa: CASSQDGESSGANVLTF; CDR3nt: TGTGCCAGCAGCCAAGATGGGGAGAGCTCTGGGGCCAACGTCCTGACTTTC